This entry is about one T cell receptor beta chain. Its target is unknown. The sample belongs to a study of cytomegalovirus exposure and HLA in healthy donors. Overall study findings and caveats: In vitro data verified a few CMV-associated chains as specific for CMV antigens. In presence/absence analyses, roughly uniform sequencing depth across donors was assumed. Association of a missense DCLRE1C variant with TCR beta V- and J-gene trimming was reported in a later analysis.

Germline V gene lookup returns CDR1 ENHRY and CDR2 SYGVKD. With 6 bases removed from V and 0 bases from J, the gap between germline ends came to 13 bases. The length of the CDR3 is 15 residues. The PCR was carried out with 60 Vbeta primers and 13 Jbeta primers. In the original processing: Later analysis identified roughly 82 million unique TCR beta chains, approximately 10 million shared. TCRdb keeps only in-frame clones here, not all; method: immunoSEQ multiplex PCR. That table gives V, J and clone size, and the DNA gave D and trimming. The sample yields about 180,000 clones, around 80% seen once. Input material: PBMCs. The chain couples TRBV10-3 to TRBJ2-3, with D possibly being TRBD2 (6 bases). The receptor was isolated from a woman in her twenties or thirties in good health and CMV-seropositive. The CDR3 loop is CAISQLAQSTDTQYF. The CDR3 bases are TGTGCCATCAGCCAACTAGCACAGAGCACAGATACGCAGTATTTT.